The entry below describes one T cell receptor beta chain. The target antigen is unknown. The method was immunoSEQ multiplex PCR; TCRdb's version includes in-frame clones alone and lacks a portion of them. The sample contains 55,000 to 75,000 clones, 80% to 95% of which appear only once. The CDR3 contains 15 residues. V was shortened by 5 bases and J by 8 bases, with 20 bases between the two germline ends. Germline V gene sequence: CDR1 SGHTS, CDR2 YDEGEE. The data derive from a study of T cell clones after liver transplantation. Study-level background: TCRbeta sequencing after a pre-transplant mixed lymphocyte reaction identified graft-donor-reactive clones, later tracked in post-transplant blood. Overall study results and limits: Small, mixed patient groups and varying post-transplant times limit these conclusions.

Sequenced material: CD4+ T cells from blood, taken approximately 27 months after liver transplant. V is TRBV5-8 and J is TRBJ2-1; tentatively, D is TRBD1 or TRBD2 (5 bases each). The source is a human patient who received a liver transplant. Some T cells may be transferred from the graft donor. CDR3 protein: CASRTGTQPWDEQFF. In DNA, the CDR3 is TGTGCCAGCAGGACCGGGACCCAGCCTTGGGATGAGCAGTTCTTC.